Shown below are 15 T cell receptor beta chains from a single sample sequenced in a study of T cells expressing NK-cell markers. TCRdb reprocessed the 5' RACE reads and reports one entry per CDR3 protein, with no DNA. This listing includes 400,000 to 450,000 distinct CDR3 sequences. Sequencing used blood T cells: a sorted CD56 or NKG2C T cell subset, CD4+ or CD8+ T cells, or bulk PBMC T cells (not recorded which). The source of these receptors is a woman between 18 and 70 years old in good health.

This chain links TRBV5-1 with TRBJ2-3; the D gene TCRdb calls, TRBD1, cannot be checked with no DNA. Per the germline V gene, CDR1 is SGHRS and CDR2 is YFSETQ. The CDR3 spans 16 residues. CDR3 region: CASSLGRTGNQNTQYF.

J is TRBJ2-3 and V is TRBV6-5; TCRdb designates TRBD1, a call that cannot be tested without DNA. Germline-derived CDR1 and CDR2 are MNHEY and SVGAGI. The CDR3 extends over 13 amino acids. CDR3 amino acids: CASSPETRTAQYF.

V and J are TRBV5-1 and TRBJ2-5. Germline V gives CDR1 SGHRS, CDR2 YFSETQ. The length of the CDR3 is 12 residues. The CDR3 loop reads CASSYHQETQYF.

The chain is built from TRBV2 and TRBJ2-3; the TCRdb call, TRBD1, lacks DNA for checking. The CDR3 is made up of 15 amino acids. Germline V gene lookup returns CDR1 SNHLY and CDR2 FYNNEI. The CDR3 is CASSSYRVDTDTQYF.

V and J are TRBV6-1 and TRBJ2-1. This CDR3 has 19 amino acids. The germline CDR1 and CDR2 sequences are MNHNS and SASEGT. The CDR3 reads CASRPRGKTTGGSYNEQFF.

The chain has TRBV20-1 and TRBJ2-1; the TCRdb call, TRBD1, lacks DNA for checking. The CDR3 covers 14 residues. Germline CDR1 reads DFQATT; CDR2 reads SNEGSKA (reference sequence). This CDR3 reads CSARSPELYNEQFF.

The chain recombines TRBV28 with TRBJ2-5; TCRdb outputs TRBD1, but without DNA this stays unchecked. CDR1 MDHEN and CDR2 SYDVKM come from the germline V gene. The CDR3 runs 16 residues. This CDR3 is CASSPEGATLQETQYF.

This chain uses TRBV12-3 or TRBV12-4 with TRBJ1-6; TCRdb picks TRBD1, but there is no DNA to check that call. This CDR3 is built from 14 residues. This CDR3 reads CASSGDGYNSPLHF.

The chain carries TRBV12-3 or TRBV12-4 and TRBJ1-4. The CDR3 sequence is 16 residues long. CDR3 protein: CASSPRTGPTNEKLFF.

The rearrangement joins TRBV12-3 or TRBV12-4 to TRBJ1-6; lacking DNA, the TRBD1 call made by TCRdb goes unchecked. The CDR3 extends over 14 amino acids. The CDR3 loop is CASSVGGYNSPLHF.

The gene calls are TRBV15 and TRBJ2-1; checking the TCRdb D call of TRBD1 is not possible without DNA. CDR1 is LNHNV and CDR2 is YYDKDF in the germline V gene (reference sequence). This CDR3 spans 12 amino acids. CDR3 residues: CATGQGATEQFF.

The chain recombines TRBV4-3 with TRBJ2-1; the D call of TRBD1 rests on TCRdb alone, since no DNA is present to check it. Germline V gives CDR1 LGHNA, CDR2 YSLEER. This CDR3 region has 16 residues. The chain's CDR3 is CASSPKGGGPYNEQFF.

This chain joins TRBV20-1 and TRBJ2-3; TCRdb gives TRBD1 as the D gene, but with no DNA this cannot be confirmed. The CDR3 length is 13 residues. CDR1 and CDR2 from the germline V gene are DFQATT and SNEGSKA (reference sequence). CDR3 in amino acids: CSAPGTSVYTQYF.

This chain joins TRBV7-9 and TRBJ2-7. The germline gives CDR1 SEHNR, CDR2 FQNEAQ (reference sequence). The CDR3 has 12 amino acids. Here the CDR3 reads CASSSLGYEQYF.

This rearrangement joins TRBV20-1 to TRBJ1-5; TCRdb picks TRBD1, but there is no DNA to check that call. Germline loops: CDR1 DFQATT, CDR2 SNEGSKA (reference sequence). The CDR3 loop spans 13 amino acids. The CDR3 here is CSVTTGFDQPQHF.